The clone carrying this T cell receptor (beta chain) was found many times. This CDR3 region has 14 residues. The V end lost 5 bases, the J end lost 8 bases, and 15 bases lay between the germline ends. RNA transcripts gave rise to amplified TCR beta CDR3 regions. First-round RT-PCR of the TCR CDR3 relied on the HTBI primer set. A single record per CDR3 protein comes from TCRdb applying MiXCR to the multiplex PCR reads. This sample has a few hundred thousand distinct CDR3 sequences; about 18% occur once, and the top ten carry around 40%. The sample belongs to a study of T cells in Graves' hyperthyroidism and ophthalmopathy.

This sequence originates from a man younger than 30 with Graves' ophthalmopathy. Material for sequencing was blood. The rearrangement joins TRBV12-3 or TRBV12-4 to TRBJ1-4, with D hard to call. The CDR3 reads CASSLIGPPEKLFF. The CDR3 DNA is TGTGCCAGCAGTCTCATAGGCCCCCCGGAAAAACTGTTTTTT.